This is a list of T cell receptor beta chains from one sample in a study of regulatory T cells in long-lasting Graves disease. In TCRdb, the multiplex PCR reads were re-called with MiXCR into one record per CDR3 protein. The sample has hundreds of thousands of distinct CDR3 sequences, approximately 16% seen once. These data also formed part of another study, on T cells in Graves' hyperthyroidism and ophthalmopathy.

Source: peripheral blood mononuclear cells (PBMCs), taken at new diagnosis, from a patient treated with antithyroid drugs. Source of these receptors: a man aged 40-49 years with Graves disease. Each CDR3 is given with its conserved first and last residue. The D gene is left open where the match is weak. Not every row has a clone size; where given, it reads once, few, many or a size class.

cdr3_aa: CASSRGRDTYEQYF; cdr3_nt: TGCGCCAGCAGCCGGGGTCGGGACACATACGAGCAGTACTTC; d_call: -; clone_size: few; v_call: TRBV4-1; j_call: TRBJ2-7
cdr3_aa: CASSYSGQGLYEQYF; cdr3_nt: TGTGCCAGCAGTTACAGCGGGCAGGGACTCTACGAGCAGTACTTC; d_call: -; clone_size: -; v_call: TRBV28; j_call: TRBJ2-7
cdr3_aa: CASSYWTGGSTDTQYF; cdr3_nt: TGTGCCAGCAGTTACTGGACAGGGGGGAGCACAGATACGCAGTATTTT; d_call: TRBD1; clone_size: many; v_call: TRBV6-5; j_call: TRBJ2-3
cdr3_aa: CASSLVQGDTGELFF; cdr3_nt: TGTGCCAGCAGCTTAGTCCAGGGGGACACCGGGGAGCTGTTTTTT; d_call: TRBD1; clone_size: few; v_call: TRBV7-9; j_call: TRBJ2-2
cdr3_aa: CASSIFQGGYNEQFF; cdr3_nt: TGTGCCAGTAGTATCTTTCAAGGGGGCTACAATGAGCAGTTCTTC; d_call: -; clone_size: many; v_call: TRBV19; j_call: TRBJ2-1
cdr3_aa: CASSPDRTSLAKNIQYF; cdr3_nt: TGTGCCAGCAGCCCCGACCGGACTAGCCTAGCCAAAAACATTCAGTACTTC; d_call: TRBD2; clone_size: many; v_call: TRBV7-8; j_call: TRBJ2-4
cdr3_aa: CATSATDRLQETQYF; cdr3_nt: TGTGCCACCAGTGCTACGGACCGGTTGCAAGAGACCCAGTACTTC; d_call: -; clone_size: many; v_call: TRBV24-1; j_call: TRBJ2-5
cdr3_aa: CAISEGGVAGGFEQFF; cdr3_nt: TGTGCCATCAGTGAGGGGGGGGTAGCGGGGGGATTTGAGCAGTTCTTC; d_call: TRBD2; clone_size: -; v_call: TRBV10-3; j_call: TRBJ2-1
cdr3_aa: CASNHWPQDQPQHF; cdr3_nt: TGTGCCAGCAACCATTGGCCGCAAGATCAGCCCCAGCATTTT; d_call: -; clone_size: once; v_call: TRBV3-1; j_call: TRBJ1-5
cdr3_aa: CASSVASGGPLEQYF; cdr3_nt: TGTGCCAGCAGCGTAGCTAGCGGGGGCCCCCTCGAGCAGTACTTC; d_call: TRBD2; clone_size: few; v_call: TRBV9; j_call: TRBJ2-7
cdr3_aa: CASSFGQGFDEQYF; cdr3_nt: TGTGCCAGCAGCTTTGGACAGGGGTTTGACGAGCAGTACTTC; d_call: TRBD1; clone_size: many; v_call: TRBV7-2; j_call: TRBJ2-7
cdr3_aa: CSARDPIAGGREQYF; cdr3_nt: TGCAGTGCTAGAGACCCAATAGCGGGGGGACGCGAGCAGTACTTC; d_call: TRBD2; clone_size: many; v_call: TRBV20-1; j_call: TRBJ2-7
cdr3_aa: CASSLRRGGPGNEQFF; cdr3_nt: TGTGCCAGCAGCTTACGGCGGGGGGGCCCGGGCAATGAGCAGTTCTTC; d_call: TRBD2; clone_size: many; v_call: TRBV11-2; j_call: TRBJ2-1
cdr3_aa: CASSLGGEQYF; cdr3_nt: TGTGCCAGCAGCTTAGGGGGCGAGCAGTACTTC; d_call: -; clone_size: many; v_call: TRBV27; j_call: TRBJ2-7
cdr3_aa: CSAGTGNYGYTF; cdr3_nt: TGCAGCGCCGGGACAGGGAATTATGGCTACACCTTC; d_call: TRBD1; clone_size: many; v_call: TRBV29-1; j_call: TRBJ1-2
cdr3_aa: CASSLIKVTGLMSEQYF; cdr3_nt: TGTGCCAGCAGTTTAATTAAGGTAACGGGCCTTATGTCCGAGCAGTACTTC; d_call: -; clone_size: many; v_call: TRBV28; j_call: TRBJ2-7
cdr3_aa: CASSLTDNSPLHF; cdr3_nt: TGCGCCAGCAGCCTGACAGATAATTCACCCCTCCACTTT; d_call: -; clone_size: many; v_call: TRBV5-1; j_call: TRBJ1-6
cdr3_aa: CASSSPTTGWNTEAFF; cdr3_nt: TGTGCCAGTAGTAGCCCAACGACAGGGTGGAACACTGAAGCTTTCTTT; d_call: TRBD1; clone_size: many; v_call: TRBV19; j_call: TRBJ1-1
cdr3_aa: CSVDYGSDTQYF; cdr3_nt: TGCAGCGTTGATTACGGGTCAGATACGCAGTATTTT; d_call: -; clone_size: -; v_call: TRBV29-1; j_call: TRBJ2-3
cdr3_aa: CSAHSAYRTQYF; cdr3_nt: TGCAGTGCTCACTCCGCCTATCGGACCCAGTACTTC; d_call: -; clone_size: many; v_call: TRBV20-1; j_call: TRBJ2-5
cdr3_aa: CASSEARRTGSHGYTF; cdr3_nt: TGTGCCAGCAGTGAAGCTCGGAGGACAGGGTCTCATGGCTACACCTTC; d_call: TRBD1; clone_size: -; v_call: TRBV2; j_call: TRBJ1-2
cdr3_aa: CASTPSRAGELFF; cdr3_nt: TGTGCCAGCACCCCCTCTCGTGCCGGGGAGCTGTTTTTT; d_call: -; clone_size: many; v_call: TRBV7-2; j_call: TRBJ2-2
cdr3_aa: CASSRGGGLAGDIQETQYF; cdr3_nt: TGTGCCAGCAGCCGGGGCGGGGGACTAGCGGGAGATATCCAAGAGACCCAGTACTTC; d_call: TRBD2; clone_size: -; v_call: TRBV7-2; j_call: TRBJ2-5
cdr3_aa: CASSRLGDRDEQYF; cdr3_nt: TGTGCCAGCAGCCGCCTTGGGGACAGGGACGAGCAGTACTTC; d_call: TRBD1; clone_size: many; v_call: TRBV11-1; j_call: TRBJ2-7